This entry lists 27 T cell receptor beta chains sequenced from one sample in a study of blood T cell repertoires in COVID-19. Using immunoSEQ multiplex PCR, the repertoire was profiled, and TCRdb retains in-frame clones only, with some absent. The sample yields around 230,000 clones, around 85% seen once. Sequences were obtained from peripheral blood. The receptors stem from a woman older than 75 with acute or convalescent COVID-19.

The V gene is TRBV19, the J gene TRBJ2-1, with 13 bases that match TRBD2. Unmatched junction bases numbered 5, after V lost 11 bases and J lost 7 bases. This CDR3 has 13 amino acids. The germline gives CDR1 LNHDA, CDR2 SQIVND (reference sequence). CDR3 residues: CASLAGGRNEQFF. The CDR3 DNA is TGTGCCTCACTAGCGGGGGGGCGAAATGAGCAGTTCTTC.

The chain recombines TRBV19 with TRBJ1-2; perhaps TRBD1 as D (5 bases). From germline, CDR1 is LNHDA and CDR2 SQIVND (reference sequence). The CDR3 has 12 amino acids. The V gene lost 8 bases and the J gene lost 8 bases, with 15 bases spanning the gap. The CDR3 bases are TGTGCCAGTTCCAACGGACACGTGGGCTACACCTTC. Translating it yields CASSNGHVGYTF. Using reference TRBV19 and TRBJ1-2 for the parts outside the CDR3, the full variable domain is DGGITQSPKYLFRKEGQNVTLSCEQNLNHDAMYWYRQDPGQGLRLIYYSQIVNDFQKGDIAEGYSVSREKKESFPLTVTSAQKNPTAFYLCASSNGHVGYTFGSGTRLTVV.

The chain employs TRBV12-3 or TRBV12-4 and TRBJ2-1, with D maybe TRBD1 (6 bases). V shed 4 bases and J shed 3 bases, with 7 bases lying between them. This CDR3 region has 13 residues. CDR3 loop: CASSSTGYNEQFF. The CDR3 bases are TGTGCCAGCAGTTCGACAGGCTACAATGAGCAGTTCTTC.

The CDR3: CASRRAGLAWETQYF. The CDR3 nucleotides read TGTGCCTCCCGACGGGCCGGGCTAGCGTGGGAGACCCAGTACTTC. J is TRBJ2-5 and V is TRBV19, with D perhaps matching TRBD2 (6 bases). The CDR3 contains 15 residues. The germline V gene has CDR1 LNHDA and CDR2 SQIVND (reference sequence). The V end lost 11 bases, the J end lost 5 bases, and 24 bases lay between the germline ends.

The rearrangement uses TRBV5-1 and TRBJ2-3; 8 bases are a match to TRBD2. The CDR3 covers 14 residues. CDR1 is SGHRS and CDR2 is YFSETQ in the germline V gene. The ends lost 3 bases at V and 4 bases at J; junction bases unmatched: 4. Here the CDR3 DNA reads TGCGCCAGCAGCTCTGCGGGGGGTGCAGATACGCAGTATTTT. Residues: CASSSAGGADTQYF.

The rearrangement uses TRBV28 and TRBJ1-2; D gene unclear. This CDR3 comprises 13 residues. V lost 6 bases and J lost 0, with 8 bases in between. Per the germline V gene, CDR1 is MDHEN and CDR2 is SYDVKM. As DNA, the CDR3 is TGTGCCAGCAGCCGTCCCGCTAACTATGGCTACACCTTC. This encodes CASSRPANYGYTF.

This chain joins TRBV10-1 and TRBJ1-1; 8 bases fit TRBD1. The CDR3 loop spans 16 amino acids. The V and J ends lost 6 bases and 5 bases, in that order; junction bases with no gene match: 14. CDR1 is WNHNN, CDR2 SYGVQD, per germline (reference sequence). The CDR3 loop reads CASSDHPPQGGTEAFF. The CDR3 nucleotides are TGCGCCAGCAGCGATCATCCCCCACAGGGGGGGACTGAAGCTTTCTTT.

This sequence joins TRBV11-2 and TRBJ2-7; TRBD1 is a possible D gene (6 bases). Trimming took off 2 bases at V and 4 bases at J, with 21 bases between the two ends. This CDR3 is 17 amino acids long. CDR1 is SGHAT and CDR2 is FQNNGV in the germline V gene. Here the CDR3 DNA reads TGTGCCAGCAGCTTATCCGAGCAGGGCAGGGGTCGATACGAGCAGTACTTC. This translates into CASSLSEQGRGRYEQYF.

This clone appeared once. V usage is TRBV6-5 and J usage is TRBJ1-2; 8 nucleotides line up with TRBD1. The germline V gene encodes CDR1 MNHEY and CDR2 SVGAGI. The CDR3 contains 12 residues. Trimming removed 5 bases from V and 9 bases from J; junction bases left unmatched: 5. The CDR3 protein is CASSTTGGRYTF. The DNA for the CDR3 is TGTGCCAGCAGTACAACAGGGGGACGCTACACCTTC.

This chain links TRBV28 with TRBJ2-2; the D is unclear. The V gene's germline CDR1 is MDHEN and CDR2 SYDVKM. Trimming took off 8 bases at V and 1 base at J, with 5 bases between the two ends. CDR3 length equals 12 residues. CDR3 region: CASHRNTGELFF. CDR3 DNA: TGTGCCAGCCACAGGAACACCGGGGAGCTGTTTTTT.

A single count supports this clone. V and J are TRBV10-1 and TRBJ2-2; the D is unclear. Trimming stripped 5 bases from V and 3 bases from J, with 4 bases between. The CDR3 is 12 amino acids. Germline V gives CDR1 WNHNN, CDR2 SYGVQD (reference sequence). The CDR3 is CASSIDTGELFF. The CDR3 DNA reads TGCGCCAGCAGTATCGACACCGGGGAGCTGTTTTTT.

The chain has TRBV19 and TRBJ1-3; TRBD1 matches at 8 bases. Trimming removed 5 bases from V and 8 bases from J; junction bases left unmatched: 8. CDR1 is LNHDA, CDR2 SQIVND, per germline (reference sequence). This CDR3 is built from 14 residues. CDR3 in amino acids: CASSAGQGIDTIYF. The CDR3 DNA reads TGTGCCAGTAGTGCCGGACAGGGTATAGACACCATATATTTT.

V gene TRBV15 combines with J gene TRBJ1-3; no clear D. V was cut by 4 bases and J by 4 bases, with 11 bases left in between. Per the germline V gene, CDR1 is LNHNV and CDR2 is YYDKDF (reference sequence). CDR3 size: 14 residues. This chain's CDR3 is CATSIDRAGNTIYF. The CDR3 DNA sequence: TGTGCCACCAGCATAGATCGAGCGGGAAACACCATATATTTT.

The table lists this clone with a count of one. The chain carries TRBV27 and TRBJ1-6; D is ambiguous. Per the germline V gene, CDR1 is MNHEY and CDR2 is SMNVEV (reference sequence). The length of the CDR3 is 16 residues. V was clipped by 1 base and J by 9 bases, with 16 bases between them. The CDR3 nucleotides read TGTGCCAGCAGTTTATTACGGCCCCCTGCGGGTTCACCCCTCCACTTT. Translated, it gives CASSLLRPPAGSPLHF.

As DNA, the CDR3 is TGTGCCAGCAGTCGGGGGACAGGGCTTTACGAGCAGTACTTC. Its protein product is CASSRGTGLYEQYF. The chain combines TRBV11-3 with TRBJ2-7; 9 bases map to TRBD1. Trimming removed 6 bases from V and 4 bases from J; junction bases left unmatched: 7. Looked up from germline, CDR1 is SGHNT and CDR2 is YENEEA. This CDR3 has 14 residues.

This sequence joins TRBV27 and TRBJ2-1; 9 positions agree with TRBD1. The CDR3 loop spans 15 amino acids. Per germline, CDR1 MNHEY and CDR2 SMNVEV (reference sequence). J gave up 9 bases and V 7 bases, and 13 bases lay outside the gene matches. The CDR3, as DNA: TGTGCCAGCACTTTTCGACAGGGGGAACTGGGTGAGCAGTTCTTC. Its protein is CASTFRQGELGEQFF.

This rearrangement joins TRBV6-6 to TRBJ2-3; D is unresolved. V lost 2 bases and J 3 bases, leaving 9 bases between the germline ends. The germline CDR1 and CDR2 sequences are MNHNY and SVGAGI (reference sequence). This CDR3 has 14 amino acids. CDR3 residues: CASSYAQVTDTQYF. CDR3 coding DNA: TGTGCCAGCAGTTACGCCCAGGTTACAGATACGCAGTATTTT.

The count of this clone is one. The V gene is TRBV7-8, the J gene TRBJ1-6; D is perhaps TRBD1 (5 bases). With 1 base removed from V and 12 bases from J, the gap between germline ends came to 13 bases. The germline V gene encodes CDR1 SGHVS and CDR2 FQNEAQ. This CDR3 contains 14 residues. The CDR3 DNA reads as TGTGCCAGCAGCTTAGTTCAGGGTGTGAGACCCCTCCACTTT. The encoded protein is CASSLVQGVRPLHF.

Worth noting for this clone: Since a much larger clone is just one base distant, this may be a read error. This sequence joins TRBV11-3 and TRBJ2-2; possibly TRBD1 for D (5 bases). V dropped 2 bases and J dropped 4 bases, with 5 bases sitting between them. The CDR3 length is 13 residues. In germline, CDR1 is SGHNT, CDR2 YENEEA. CDR3 loop: CASSLRGTGELFF. CDR3 DNA: TGTGCCAGCAGCTTAAGGGGCACCGGGGAGCTGTTTTTT. Combining the CDR3 with reference TRBV11-3 and TRBJ2-2 gives the whole variable domain EAGVVQSPRYKIIEKKQPVAFWCNPISGHNTLYWYLQNLGQGPELLIRYENEEAVDDSQLPKDRFSAERLKGVDSTLKIQPAELGDSAVYLCASSLRGTGELFFGEGSRLTVL.

This chain connects TRBV4-2 to TRBJ1-2; the D gene is possibly TRBD1 (6 bases). V was shortened by 4 bases and J by 8 bases, with 17 bases between the two germline ends. Germline loops: CDR1 LGHNA, CDR2 YNFKEQ. The CDR3 runs 14 residues. The CDR3 bases are TGTGCCAGCAGCCGGACACCCGGGGGGGGCGGCTACACCTTC. Its protein product is CASSRTPGGGGYTF.

The gene calls are TRBV5-1 and TRBJ2-7, with TRBD1 matching over 10 bases. The germline gives CDR1 SGHRS, CDR2 YFSETQ. Unmatched junction bases numbered 4, after V lost 3 bases and J lost 4 bases. The CDR3 contains 14 residues. The CDR3 DNA is TGCGCCAGCAGCTCGACAGGGGGCGGGTACGAGCAGTACTTC. Translating it yields CASSSTGGGYEQYF.

The gene calls are TRBV3-1 (or the pseudogene TRBV3-2) and TRBJ2-7; 9 bases map to TRBD2. Germline V lookup: CDR1 LGHDT, CDR2 YNNKEL (reference sequence). J was trimmed by 4 bases and V by 4 bases; bases with no gene match: 5. The CDR3 runs to 14 residues. The CDR3 DNA reads as TGTGCCAGCAGCCCAAGCGGGGGGCCTTACGAGCAGTACTTC. Amino acid sequence: CASSPSGGPYEQYF.

A remark on this clone: The junction departs from the called germline gene at one end, perhaps through a read error. The chain carries TRBV7-7 and TRBJ1-4, with D unresolved. This CDR3 region has 16 residues. Germline lookup yields CDR1 SSHAT and CDR2 FNYEAQ (reference sequence). CDR3 DNA sequence: TGTGCTAGCAGCTTAGCGAACGGAGCAACTAATGAAAAACTGTTTTTT. Translating it yields CASSLANGATNEKLFF.

The genes are TRBV18 and TRBJ2-1, with 8 bases aligning to TRBD1. This CDR3 region has 16 residues. Germline CDR1 KGHSH, CDR2 LQKENI. V dropped 7 bases and J dropped 0; count of bases not matched to a gene: 8. The CDR3 loop reads CASLYPTGGSYNEQFF. The CDR3 nucleotides read TGTGCCAGCTTATACCCAACAGGGGGCTCCTACAATGAGCAGTTCTTC.

The rearrangement links TRBV9 to TRBJ1-2; 7 nucleotides line up with TRBD1. The CDR3 runs 16 residues. Germline V gives CDR1 SGDLS, CDR2 YYNGEE. After removal of 3 bases from V and 2 bases from J, the junction contained 10 bases not matched to a gene. The CDR3 loop is CASSAHQGGYNYGYTF. The CDR3, as DNA: TGTGCCAGCAGCGCCCACCAAGGGGGCTACAACTATGGCTACACCTTC.

This clone occurred once. The genes are TRBV7-2 and TRBJ1-1; TRBD1 aligns across 8 bases. Germline CDR1 and CDR2: SGHTA and FQGNSA. Trimming took 5 bases from V and 4 from J; bases not matched to a gene: 3. This CDR3 contains 13 residues. The CDR3 nucleotides read TGTGCCAGCAGCCTCGACAGGGGCACTGAAGCTTTCTTT. Its protein is CASSLDRGTEAFF.

V and J are TRBV19 and TRBJ1-1, with 10 bases fitting TRBD1. V lost 3 bases to trimming and J lost 5 bases; unmatched junction nucleotides: 6. The CDR3 has 15 residues. Germline CDR1 LNHDA, CDR2 SQIVND (reference sequence). DNA of the CDR3: TGTGCCAGTAGTATCCCCGGACAGGGGGGGACTGAAGCTTTCTTT. This gives the protein CASSIPGQGGTEAFF. Combining the CDR3 with reference TRBV19 and TRBJ1-1 gives the whole variable domain DGGITQSPKYLFRKEGQNVTLSCEQNLNHDAMYWYRQDPGQGLRLIYYSQIVNDFQKGDIAEGYSVSREKKESFPLTVTSAQKNPTAFYLCASSIPGQGGTEAFFGQGTRLTVV.